This T cell receptor (beta chain) was identified in a study of radiotherapy plus CTLA-4 blockade in lung cancer. Study-level background: Among enrolled patients, over 15% responded and roughly 30% achieved disease control.

As concerns this clone: Its target is not known.

Produced via immunoSEQ multiplex PCR; TCRdb's table is partial and in-frame only. The repertoire holds about 95,000 clones, with 80% to 90% as singletons. The study, taken as a whole, reports: Among blood TCR repertoires after radiotherapy plus ipilimumab, tumor-derived clones expanded. It was early blood T cell clone dynamics, with interferon-beta, that reportedly best predicted response.

The TCR originated in a human donor with non-small cell lung cancer who had stable disease on radiotherapy plus ipilimumab. The specimen was peripheral blood, collected from a patient treated with radiotherapy plus ipilimumab.

Written as DNA, the CDR3 is TGTGCCAGCAGCGGGGGTGGTAAAGCAACTAATGAAAAACTGTTTTTT. It encodes CASSGGGKATNEKLFF. V usage is TRBV7-9 and J usage is TRBJ1-4; a possible D gene is TRBD1 (5 bases). Germline V gene lookup returns CDR1 SEHNR and CDR2 FQNEAQ (reference sequence). With 5 bases removed from V and 0 bases from J, the gap between germline ends came to 13 bases. The CDR3 is 16 residues long.